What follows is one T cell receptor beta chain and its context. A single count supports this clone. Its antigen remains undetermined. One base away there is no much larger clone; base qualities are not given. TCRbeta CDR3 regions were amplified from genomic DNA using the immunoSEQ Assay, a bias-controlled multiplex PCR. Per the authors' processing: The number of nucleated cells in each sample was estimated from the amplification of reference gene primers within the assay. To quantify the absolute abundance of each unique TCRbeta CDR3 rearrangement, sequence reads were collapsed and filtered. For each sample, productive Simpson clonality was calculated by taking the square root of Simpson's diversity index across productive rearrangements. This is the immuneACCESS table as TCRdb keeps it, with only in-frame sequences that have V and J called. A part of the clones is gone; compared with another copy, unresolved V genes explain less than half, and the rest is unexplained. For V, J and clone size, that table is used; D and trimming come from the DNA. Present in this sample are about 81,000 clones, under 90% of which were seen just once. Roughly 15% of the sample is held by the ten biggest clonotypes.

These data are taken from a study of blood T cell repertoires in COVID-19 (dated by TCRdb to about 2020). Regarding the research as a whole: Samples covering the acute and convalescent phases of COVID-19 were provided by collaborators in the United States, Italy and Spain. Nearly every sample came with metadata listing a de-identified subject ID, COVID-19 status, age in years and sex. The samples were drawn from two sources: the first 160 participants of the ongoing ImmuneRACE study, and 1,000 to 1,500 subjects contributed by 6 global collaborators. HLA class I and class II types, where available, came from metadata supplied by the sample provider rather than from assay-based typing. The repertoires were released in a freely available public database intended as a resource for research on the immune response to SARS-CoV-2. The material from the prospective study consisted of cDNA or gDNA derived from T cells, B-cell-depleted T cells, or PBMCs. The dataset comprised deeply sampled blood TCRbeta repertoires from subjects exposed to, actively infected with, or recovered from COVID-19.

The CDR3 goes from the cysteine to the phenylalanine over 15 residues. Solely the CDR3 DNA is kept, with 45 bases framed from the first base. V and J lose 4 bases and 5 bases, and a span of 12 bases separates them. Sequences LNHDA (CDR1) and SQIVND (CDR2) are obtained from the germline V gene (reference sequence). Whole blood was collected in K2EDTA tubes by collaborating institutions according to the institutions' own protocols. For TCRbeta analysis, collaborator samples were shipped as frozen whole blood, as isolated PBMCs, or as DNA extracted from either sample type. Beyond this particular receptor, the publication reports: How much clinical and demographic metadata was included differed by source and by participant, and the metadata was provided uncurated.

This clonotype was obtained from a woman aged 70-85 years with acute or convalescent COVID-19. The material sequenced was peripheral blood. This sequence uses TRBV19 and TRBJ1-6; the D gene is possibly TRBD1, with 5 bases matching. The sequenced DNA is TGTGCCAGTAGTACCCAGGGTCAAGATAATTCACCCCTCCACTTT. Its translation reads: CASSTQGQDNSPLHF.